These 28 T cell receptor beta chains were sequenced from one sample in a study of blood T cell repertoires in COVID-19. The table came from immunoSEQ multiplex PCR; TCRdb's copy has only in-frame clones and leaves some out. The data show roughly 150,000 clones, about 88% seen once. The sequenced sample consisted of peripheral blood. The receptors shown here come from a woman of 80 years or more with COVID-19, enrolled during active disease.

This clone was seen just once. The J gene is TRBJ2-3, the V gene TRBV5-1; D perhaps matches TRBD1 (6 bases). CDR1 and CDR2 (germline): SGHRS, YFSETQ. The V and J ends lost 3 bases and 0 bases respectively, with 11 bases between them. This CDR3 has 15 residues. The CDR3 DNA reads as TGCGCCAGCAGCTCGGACAGTACTAGCACAGATACGCAGTATTTT. It specifies CASSSDSTSTDTQYF. Drawing the rest from reference TRBV5-1 and TRBJ2-3, the complete variable domain is KAGVTQTPRYLIKTRGQQVTLSCSPISGHRSVSWYQQTPGQGLQFLFEYFSETQRNKGNFPGRFSGRQFSNSRSEMNVSTLELGDSALYLCASSSDSTSTDTQYFGPGTRLTVL.

This clone was recorded once. This chain joins TRBV5-6 and TRBJ2-3, with D possibly being TRBD1 (6 bases). The CDR3 contains 16 residues. Germline CDR1 reads SGHDT; CDR2 reads YYEEEE. The V end lost 1 base, the J end lost 2 bases, and 14 bases lay between the germline ends. The CDR3 DNA reads TGTGCCAGCAGCTTGTACAGGGTTGGGCTCACAGATACGCAGTATTTT. This encodes CASSLYRVGLTDTQYF.

This chain joins TRBV6-5 and TRBJ1-5; TRBD1 matches at 7 bases. The germline V gene encodes CDR1 MNHEY and CDR2 SVGAGI. This CDR3 has 15 residues. Germline trimming cut 11 bases from V and 0 bases from J; bases unmatched to any gene: 10. The CDR3 bases are TGTGCCCGAACTCCCGGGACAGCTAGCAATCAGCCCCAGCATTTT. Amino acids: CARTPGTASNQPQHF.

V is TRBV6-5 and J is TRBJ2-7, with TRBD1 as a possible D gene (5 bases). CDR3 length equals 15 residues. Trimming took 2 bases from V and 4 from J, leaving 15 bases between them. Germline V gene data show CDR1 as MNHEY and CDR2 as SVGAGI. The CDR3: CASSYLQGLPYEQYF. The CDR3 DNA sequence: TGTGCCAGCAGTTACCTCCAGGGTCTTCCTTACGAGCAGTACTTC.

The rearrangement joins TRBV10-3 to TRBJ2-1; tentatively, D is TRBD2 (5 bases). Trimming pared 6 bases from V and 7 bases from J, leaving 16 bases between. The germline gives CDR1 ENHRY, CDR2 SYGVKD. This CDR3 is built from 14 residues. CDR3 residues: CAISPGLEENEQFF. The CDR3 DNA follows: TGTGCCATCAGCCCCGGACTGGAGGAGAATGAGCAGTTCTTC.

This clone occurred once. The chain links TRBV18 to TRBJ2-2, with 7 bases matching TRBD2. The junction had 4 bases not matched to a gene; V was cut back by 0 bases and J by 3 bases. CDR3 size: 16 residues. Germline V lookup: CDR1 KGHSH, CDR2 LQKENI. CDR3 in DNA: TGTGCCAGCTCACCACCCCAGGGACTACACACCGGGGAGCTGTTTTTT. It is translated as CASSPPQGLHTGELFF.

The chain employs TRBV7-9 and TRBJ2-7; D is possibly TRBD2 (6 bases). V shed 5 bases and J shed 1 base, with 15 bases lying between them. Germline V gene data show CDR1 as SEHNR and CDR2 as FQNEAQ (reference sequence). CDR3 size: 15 residues. CDR3 protein: CASSTTRLSSYEQYF. The CDR3, as DNA: TGTGCCAGCAGCACGACTAGATTGTCATCCTACGAGCAGTACTTC. The full variable domain, its missing parts supplied by reference TRBV7-9 and TRBJ2-7, is DTGVSQNPRHKITKRGQNVTFRCDPISEHNRLYWYRQTLGQGPEFLTYFQNEAQLEKSRLLSDRFSAERPKGSFSTLEIQRTEQGDSAMYLCASSTTRLSSYEQYFGPGTRLTVT.

The chain links TRBV28 to TRBJ1-2; 11 nucleotides line up with TRBD1. Trimming cost V 6 bases and J 3 bases; bases outside gene matches: 9. The CDR3 is 16 residues long. Germline values: CDR1 MDHEN, CDR2 SYDVKM. CDR3 in DNA: TGTGCCAGCAGCAACACCCCGGGACAGGGGGACTATGGCTACACCTTC. Protein product: CASSNTPGQGDYGYTF.

This clone was recorded a few times. The chain couples TRBV6-2 or TRBV6-3 to TRBJ2-1, with 7 bases aligning to TRBD2. The CDR3 is 16 residues long. Germline assignment: CDR1 MNHEY and CDR2 SVGEGT. The ends lost 6 bases at V and 0 bases at J; junction bases unmatched: 8. This CDR3 is CASSPTSAGSYNEQFF. CDR3 DNA: TGTGCCAGCAGCCCTACTAGCGCTGGCTCCTACAATGAGCAGTTCTTC.

The V gene is TRBV5-1, the J gene TRBJ2-7, with 7 bases that match TRBD1. Germline V gives CDR1 SGHRS, CDR2 YFSETQ. V dropped 4 bases and J dropped 9; count of bases not matched to a gene: 16. The CDR3 is 15 residues long. The CDR3 sequence is CASSPGTDSFFGQYF. The CDR3 DNA sequence: TGCGCCAGCAGCCCCGGGACAGATTCTTTTTTCGGGCAGTACTTC.

The chain links TRBV20-1 to TRBJ2-1; tentative D call: TRBD2 (6 bases). Germline CDR1 reads DFQATT; CDR2 reads SNEGSKA (reference sequence). V lost 3 bases and J lost 9, with 21 bases in between. The CDR3 has 15 amino acids. CDR3 residues: CSASERAGRSGEQFF. The CDR3 DNA reads TGCAGTGCTAGTGAAAGGGCGGGAAGGAGTGGTGAGCAGTTCTTC.

The rearrangement uses TRBV19 and TRBJ1-5; D is ambiguous. The germline V gene encodes CDR1 LNHDA and CDR2 SQIVND (reference sequence). The CDR3 is 15 residues long. Trimming stripped 6 bases from V and 3 bases from J, with 15 bases between. CDR3 bases: TGTGCCAGTAGCGCCCCTAGAAACACCAATCAGCCCCAGCATTTT. Translating gives CASSAPRNTNQPQHF.

The sample holds one count of this clone. The chain is built from TRBV5-1 and TRBJ1-1; no clear D gene. The CDR3 extends over 14 amino acids. Trimming took off 4 bases at V and 0 bases at J, with 10 bases between the two ends. Germline V CDR1 and CDR2: SGHRS, YFSETQ. This CDR3 is CASSQANLNTEAFF. CDR3 nucleotides: TGCGCCAGCAGCCAGGCAAACCTGAACACTGAAGCTTTCTTT.

This chain uses TRBV12-3 or TRBV12-4 with TRBJ2-7; no clear D. This CDR3 region has 12 residues. Trimming removed 1 base at V and 3 bases at J, with 4 bases between. CDR3 in amino acids: CASSLVNYEQYF. The CDR3 coding sequence is TGTGCCAGCAGTTTAGTAAACTACGAGCAGTACTTC.

V usage is TRBV28 and J usage is TRBJ1-5; D is unresolved. Germline-derived CDR1 and CDR2 are MDHEN and SYDVKM. There are 15 residues in the CDR3. Deletions cut 6 bases from V and 1 base from J, with 13 bases between. The CDR3 reads CASRIEYSSNQPQHF. CDR3 coding DNA: TGTGCCAGCAGGATCGAATACAGCAGCAATCAGCCCCAGCATTTT.

V usage is TRBV28 and J usage is TRBJ1-5; 7 nucleotides match TRBD1. After removal of 5 bases from V and 2 bases from J, the junction contained 3 bases not matched to a gene. Germline lookup yields CDR1 MDHEN and CDR2 SYDVKM. The CDR3 has 14 residues. The CDR3 nucleotides are TGTGCCAGCAGTACAGGGGTAGGCAATCAGCCCCAGCATTTT. Its protein product is CASSTGVGNQPQHF.

The genes are TRBV5-1 and TRBJ1-6; 7 nucleotides match TRBD1. This CDR3 comprises 14 residues. The germline V gene has CDR1 SGHRS and CDR2 YFSETQ. After removal of 4 bases from V and 10 bases from J, the junction contained 8 bases not matched to a gene. The CDR3 spells CASSTGTARSPLHF. The CDR3 DNA follows: TGCGCCAGCAGCACCGGGACAGCCAGATCACCCCTCCACTTT. Together with reference TRBV5-1 and TRBJ1-6, the CDR3 gives the full variable domain: KAGVTQTPRYLIKTRGQQVTLSCSPISGHRSVSWYQQTPGQGLQFLFEYFSETQRNKGNFPGRFSGRQFSNSRSEMNVSTLELGDSALYLCASSTGTARSPLHFGNGTRLTVT.

The rearrangement uses TRBV2 and TRBJ1-5; D gene unclear. Between the trimmed V and J ends, which lost 5 bases and 5 bases, there was a span of 4 bases. The germline gives CDR1 SNHLY, CDR2 FYNNEI. The CDR3 consists of 11 residues. As DNA, the CDR3 is TGTGCCAGCAGTAGAGATCAGCCCCAGCATTTT. This gives the protein CASSRDQPQHF.

The CDR3 sequence is CASSVSGGTDTQYF. Here the CDR3 DNA reads TGTGCCAGTAGCGTTAGCGGGGGCACAGATACGCAGTATTTT. This chain uses TRBV19 with TRBJ2-3; 8 bases fit TRBD2. The CDR3 consists of 14 residues. CDR1 and CDR2 from the germline V gene are LNHDA and SQIVND (reference sequence). J lost 1 base, V lost 6 bases, and 3 bases had no gene match. Together with reference TRBV19 and TRBJ2-3, the CDR3 gives the full variable domain: DGGITQSPKYLFRKEGQNVTLSCEQNLNHDAMYWYRQDPGQGLRLIYYSQIVNDFQKGDIAEGYSVSREKKESFPLTVTSAQKNPTAFYLCASSVSGGTDTQYFGPGTRLTVL.

The CDR3, as DNA: TGTGCCAGTAGTCCACAGGGGGTATATGGCTACACCTTC. Protein product: CASSPQGVYGYTF. The chain combines TRBV19 with TRBJ1-2; 8 bases line up with TRBD1. V lost 5 bases, J lost 5 bases, and 4 bases stayed unmatched. Per germline, CDR1 LNHDA and CDR2 SQIVND (reference sequence). The length of the CDR3 is 13 residues. Filled out from reference TRBV19 and TRBJ1-2, the complete variable domain reads DGGITQSPKYLFRKEGQNVTLSCEQNLNHDAMYWYRQDPGQGLRLIYYSQIVNDFQKGDIAEGYSVSREKKESFPLTVTSAQKNPTAFYLCASSPQGVYGYTFGSGTRLTVV.

The chain carries TRBV18 and TRBJ2-7, with 7 positions matching TRBD2. Losses at the gene ends were 3 bases for V and 7 bases for J; bases not matched to a gene: 15. This CDR3 is 16 amino acids long. Germline loops: CDR1 KGHSH, CDR2 LQKENI. The CDR3 protein is CASSPPGPSGGEEQYF. CDR3 in DNA: TGTGCCAGCTCACCCCCCGGTCCTAGCGGAGGGGAAGAGCAGTACTTC.

V is TRBV24-1 and J is TRBJ2-5, with TRBD2 matching over 8 bases. The CDR3 length is 14 residues. The junction had 3 bases not matched to a gene; V was cut back by 5 bases and J by 2 bases. Germline CDR1 reads KGHDR; CDR2 reads SFDVKD. CDR3 residues: CATSAPGGQETQYF. CDR3 sequence (DNA): TGTGCCACCAGTGCCCCGGGAGGGCAAGAGACCCAGTACTTC.

This rearrangement joins TRBV4-2 to TRBJ1-6, with 7 positions matching TRBD1. CDR1 and CDR2 from the germline V gene are LGHNA and YNFKEQ. Losses at the gene ends were 5 bases for V and 10 bases for J; bases not matched to a gene: 8. This CDR3 has 14 residues. CDR3 sequence reads: CASSDTGVGSPLHF. As DNA, the CDR3 is TGTGCCAGCAGCGATACAGGGGTTGGCTCACCCCTCCACTTT.

On this clone itself: Within the sample, other DNA sequences also encode this same CDR3. This rearrangement joins TRBV5-6 to TRBJ2-3; D is unresolved. CDR1 and CDR2 from the germline V gene are SGHDT and YYEEEE. V was trimmed by 0 bases and J by 1 base, leaving 9 bases between them. This CDR3 comprises 15 residues. DNA of the CDR3: TGTGCCAGCAGCTTGGCCGAGCCGGGCACAGATACGCAGTATTTT. Its protein is CASSLAEPGTDTQYF.

The rearrangement links TRBV30 to TRBJ1-2, with TRBD1 matching over 7 bases. The CDR3 has 13 amino acids. V was pared by 8 bases and J by 3 bases, with 9 bases of the junction left unmatched. Germline V gene lookup returns CDR1 GTSNPN and CDR2 SVGIG (reference sequence). The CDR3 nucleotides read TGTGCCCCCGAGACAGGGCAAGACTATGGCTACACCTTC. It codes for CAPETGQDYGYTF.

There are a few counts of this clone. This rearrangement joins TRBV3-1 (or the pseudogene TRBV3-2) to TRBJ1-4; 7 bases line up with TRBD1. Germline V lookup: CDR1 LGHDT, CDR2 YNNKEL (reference sequence). The CDR3 contains 15 residues. The trim removed 3 bases at V and 3 bases at J, leaving 4 bases unmatched. CDR3 loop: CASSQSGTANEKLFF. The CDR3, as DNA: TGTGCCAGCAGCCAGTCCGGGACAGCTAATGAAAAACTGTTTTTT.

This clone was found once. The gene calls are TRBV6-5 and TRBJ1-1; 7 nucleotides line up with TRBD1. The CDR3 totals 15 residues. Germline V gene lookup returns CDR1 MNHEY and CDR2 SVGAGI. The J segment lost 3 bases and the V segment lost 6 bases, leaving 10 bases of the junction unmatched. The CDR3 region has the DNA TGTGCCAGCAGGGACAGGTTTAAAAAGGACACTGAAGCTTTCTTT. Its translation: CASRDRFKKDTEAFF.

On this clone: This CDR3 is also generated by other DNA sequences in the sample. This sequence joins TRBV19 and TRBJ2-1, with 13 positions matching TRBD2. The V gene end was trimmed by 5 bases and the J gene end by 0 bases; junction bases not matched to a gene: 4. The V gene's germline CDR1 is LNHDA and CDR2 SQIVND (reference sequence). The CDR3 has 17 residues. CDR3 DNA: TGTGCCAGTAGTCGTACTAGCGGGAGGGCCTCCTACAATGAGCAGTTCTTC. This codes for CASSRTSGRASYNEQFF.